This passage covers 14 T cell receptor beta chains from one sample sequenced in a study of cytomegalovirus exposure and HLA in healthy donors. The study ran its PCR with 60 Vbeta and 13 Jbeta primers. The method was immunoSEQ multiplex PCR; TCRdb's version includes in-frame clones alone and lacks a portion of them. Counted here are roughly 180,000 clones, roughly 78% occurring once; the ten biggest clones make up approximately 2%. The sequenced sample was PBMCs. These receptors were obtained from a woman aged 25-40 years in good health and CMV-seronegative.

In DNA, the CDR3 is TGCAGCGTGAACAGGGGTAGTGGCTACACCTTC. As protein: CSVNRGSGYTF. The genes are TRBV29-1 and TRBJ1-2; 7 nucleotides agree with TRBD1. The ends lost 6 bases at V and 7 bases at J; junction bases unmatched: 5. The CDR3 has 11 amino acids. CDR1 is SQVTM and CDR2 is ANQGSEA in the germline V gene. Combining the CDR3 with reference TRBV29-1 and TRBJ1-2 gives the whole variable domain SAVISQKPSRDICQRGTSLTIQCQVDSQVTMMFWYRQQPGQSLTLIATANQGSEATYESGFVIDKFPISRPNLTFSTLTVSNMSPEDSSIYLCSVNRGSGYTFGSGTRLTVV.

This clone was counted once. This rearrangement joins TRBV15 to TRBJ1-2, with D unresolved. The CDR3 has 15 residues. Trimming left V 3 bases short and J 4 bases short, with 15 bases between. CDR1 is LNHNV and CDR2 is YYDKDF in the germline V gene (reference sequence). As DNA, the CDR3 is TGTGCCACCAGCAGCACGGAAGGAGTCGCCTATGGCTACACCTTC. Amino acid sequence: CATSSTEGVAYGYTF.

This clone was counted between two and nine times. The CDR3 DNA sequence: TGTGCCAGCAGAACAGGGGGCCTCTACGAGCAGTACTTC. Its protein product is CASRTGGLYEQYF. J is TRBJ2-7 and V is TRBV2; 9 bases agree with TRBD1. The junction had 3 bases not matched to a gene; V was cut back by 6 bases and J by 3 bases. The CDR3 spans 13 residues. Germline V gene data show CDR1 as SNHLY and CDR2 as FYNNEI.

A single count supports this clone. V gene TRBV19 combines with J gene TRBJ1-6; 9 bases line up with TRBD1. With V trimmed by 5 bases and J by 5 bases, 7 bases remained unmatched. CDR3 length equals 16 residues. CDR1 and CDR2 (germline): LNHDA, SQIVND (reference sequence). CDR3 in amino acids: CASSSTGGLDNSPLHF. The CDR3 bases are TGTGCCAGTAGTTCTACAGGGGGCTTGGATAATTCACCCCTCCACTTT.

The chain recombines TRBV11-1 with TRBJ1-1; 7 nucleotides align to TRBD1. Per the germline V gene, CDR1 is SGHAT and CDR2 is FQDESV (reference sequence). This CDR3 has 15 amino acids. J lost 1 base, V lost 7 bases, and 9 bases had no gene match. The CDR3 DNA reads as TGTGCCAGCATGAAGAGGGGGCTTGGGAACACTGAAGCTTTCTTT. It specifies CASMKRGLGNTEAFF.

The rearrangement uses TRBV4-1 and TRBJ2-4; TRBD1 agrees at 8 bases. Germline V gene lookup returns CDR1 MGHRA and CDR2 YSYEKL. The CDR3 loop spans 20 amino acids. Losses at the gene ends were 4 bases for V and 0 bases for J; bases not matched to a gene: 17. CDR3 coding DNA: TGCGCCAGCAGCCCTTTACCGGGACAGGCTAACGTTCTAGCCAAAAACATTCAGTACTTC. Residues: CASSPLPGQANVLAKNIQYF.

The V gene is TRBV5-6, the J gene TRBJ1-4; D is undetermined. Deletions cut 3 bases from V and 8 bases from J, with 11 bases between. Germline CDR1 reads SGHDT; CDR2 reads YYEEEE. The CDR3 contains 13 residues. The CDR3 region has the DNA TGTGCCAGCAGCTCTCGATCCCGGGAAAAACTGTTTTTT. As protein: CASSSRSREKLFF.

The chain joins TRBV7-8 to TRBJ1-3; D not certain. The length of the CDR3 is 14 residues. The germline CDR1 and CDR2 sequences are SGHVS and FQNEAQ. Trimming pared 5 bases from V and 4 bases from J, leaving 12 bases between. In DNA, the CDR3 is TGTGCCAGCAGCGAAGACTCGAGGGGAAACACCATATATTTT. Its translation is CASSEDSRGNTIYF.

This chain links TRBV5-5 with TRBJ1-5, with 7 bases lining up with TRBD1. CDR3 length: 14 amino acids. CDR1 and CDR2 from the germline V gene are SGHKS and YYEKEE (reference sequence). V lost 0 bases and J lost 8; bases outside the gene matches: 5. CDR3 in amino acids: CASSLARGVEPQHF. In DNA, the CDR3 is TGTGCCAGCAGCTTGGCCAGGGGGGTAGAGCCCCAGCATTTT.

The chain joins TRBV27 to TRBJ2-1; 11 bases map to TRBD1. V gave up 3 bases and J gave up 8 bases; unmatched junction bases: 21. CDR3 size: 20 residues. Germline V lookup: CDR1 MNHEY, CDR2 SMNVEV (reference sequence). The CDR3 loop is CASSFAPSYFRDRGYHEQFF. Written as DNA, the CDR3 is TGTGCCAGCAGTTTTGCCCCCTCCTATTTCAGGGACAGGGGGTACCATGAGCAGTTCTTC.

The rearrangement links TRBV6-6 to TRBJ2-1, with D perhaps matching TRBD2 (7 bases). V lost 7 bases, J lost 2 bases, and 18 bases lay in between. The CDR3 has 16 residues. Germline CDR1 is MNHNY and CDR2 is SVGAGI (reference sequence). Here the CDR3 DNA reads TGTGCCAGCATCATCCGTTCGGGGGGCCCCTACAATGAGCAGTTCTTC. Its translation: CASIIRSGGPYNEQFF.

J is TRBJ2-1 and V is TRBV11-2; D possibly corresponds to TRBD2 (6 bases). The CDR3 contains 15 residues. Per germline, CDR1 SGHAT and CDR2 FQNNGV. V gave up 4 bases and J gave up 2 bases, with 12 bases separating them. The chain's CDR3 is CASSSDGGPYNEQFF. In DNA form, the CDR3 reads TGTGCCAGCAGCTCGGACGGGGGACCCTACAATGAGCAGTTCTTC.

The CDR3 region has the DNA TGTGCCAGCAGCTTATGGGGGACTAGCGGGGGAGGGGAGACCCAGTACTTC. It codes for CASSLWGTSGGGETQYF. V usage is TRBV7-6 and J usage is TRBJ2-5, with TRBD2 matching over 14 bases. V shed 2 bases and J 5 bases; nucleotides not matched to a gene: 7. From germline, CDR1 is SGHVS and CDR2 FNYEAQ. This CDR3 has 17 residues.

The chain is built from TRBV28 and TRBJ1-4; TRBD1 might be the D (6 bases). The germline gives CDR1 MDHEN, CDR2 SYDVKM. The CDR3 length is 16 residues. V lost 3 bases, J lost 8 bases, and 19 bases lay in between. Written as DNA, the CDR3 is TGTGCCAGCAGTTTTTATAGGGGGGGCTCTTGGGAAAAACTGTTTTTT. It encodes CASSFYRGGSWEKLFF.